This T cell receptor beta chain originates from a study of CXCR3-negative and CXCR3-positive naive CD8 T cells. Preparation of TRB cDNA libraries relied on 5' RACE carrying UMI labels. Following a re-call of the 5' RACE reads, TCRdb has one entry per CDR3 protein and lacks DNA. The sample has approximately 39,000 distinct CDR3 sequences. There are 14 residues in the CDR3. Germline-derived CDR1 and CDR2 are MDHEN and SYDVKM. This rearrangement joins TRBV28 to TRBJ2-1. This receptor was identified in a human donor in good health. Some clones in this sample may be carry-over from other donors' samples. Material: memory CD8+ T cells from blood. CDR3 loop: CASRVRSSYNEQFF.